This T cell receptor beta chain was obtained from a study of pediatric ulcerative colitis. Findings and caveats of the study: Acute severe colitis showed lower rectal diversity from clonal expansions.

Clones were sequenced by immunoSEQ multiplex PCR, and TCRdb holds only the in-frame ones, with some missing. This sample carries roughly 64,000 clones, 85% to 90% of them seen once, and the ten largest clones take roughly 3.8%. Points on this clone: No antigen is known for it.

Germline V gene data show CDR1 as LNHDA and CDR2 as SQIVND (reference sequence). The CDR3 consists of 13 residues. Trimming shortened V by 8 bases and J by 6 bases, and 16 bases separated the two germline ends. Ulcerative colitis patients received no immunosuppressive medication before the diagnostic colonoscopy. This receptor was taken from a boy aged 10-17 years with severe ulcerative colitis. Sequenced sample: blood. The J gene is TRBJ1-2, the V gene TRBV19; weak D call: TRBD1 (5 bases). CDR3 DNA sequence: TGTGCCAGTTCCAGGGACTTTAGCGATGGCTACACCTTC. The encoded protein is CASSRDFSDGYTF.